Presented here are 18 T cell receptor beta chains from one specimen sequenced in a study of OX40 agonist ivuxolimab in advanced cancers. The protocol was immunoSEQ multiplex PCR, while the TCRdb copy is restricted to in-frame clones and leaves out a portion. The data hold roughly 90,000 clones, with about 90% observed a single time. The sample here was CD4+ or CD8+ T cells sorted from blood, taken in a trial of the OX40 agonist ivuxolimab. These receptors were collected from an adult with an advanced solid tumor such as melanoma, head and neck, liver or kidney cancer.

The count of this clone is one. The J gene is TRBJ2-5, the V gene TRBV7-8; tentative D call: TRBD2 (5 bases). The CDR3 is made up of 15 amino acids. V was clipped by 0 bases and J by 3 bases, with 11 bases between them. Looked up from germline, CDR1 is SGHVS and CDR2 is FQNEAQ. The CDR3 region is CASSLAWGAKETQYF. CDR3 sequence (DNA): TGTGCCAGCAGCTTAGCGTGGGGAGCTAAAGAGACCCAGTACTTC.

J is TRBJ2-2 and V is TRBV14, with TRBD2 as a possible D gene (6 bases). Germline V gene lookup returns CDR1 SGHDN and CDR2 FVKESK. CDR3 length equals 15 residues. V gave up 4 bases and J gave up 5 bases, with 14 bases separating them. In DNA, the CDR3 is TGTGCCAGCAGCCGAGCTCGGGAGCTGACCGGGGAGCTGTTTTTT. Amino acid sequence: CASSRARELTGELFF.

V and J are TRBV13 and TRBJ2-7; D not certain. In germline, CDR1 is PRHDT, CDR2 FYEKMQ (reference sequence). This CDR3 has 14 amino acids. V was trimmed by 6 bases and J by 0 bases, leaving 12 bases between them. This chain's CDR3 is CASRVAGSSYEQYF. DNA of the CDR3: TGTGCCAGCAGAGTAGCCGGAAGCTCCTACGAGCAGTACTTC.

V gene TRBV2 combines with J gene TRBJ2-5, with a possible D match to TRBD1 (5 bases). This CDR3 spans 13 amino acids. V lost 6 bases and J 7 bases, leaving 15 bases between the germline ends. Looked up from germline, CDR1 is SNHLY and CDR2 is FYNNEI. The CDR3 sequence: CASRGPPWGTQYF. The DNA for the CDR3 is TGTGCCAGCAGGGGGCCGCCCTGGGGGACCCAGTACTTC.

V gene TRBV6-5 combines with J gene TRBJ1-5; D remains unclear. The CDR3 extends over 13 amino acids. Trimming shortened V by 6 bases and J by 0 bases, and 6 bases separated the two germline ends. From germline, CDR1 is MNHEY and CDR2 SVGAGI. The CDR3 loop reads CASRKNSNQPQHF. CDR3 nucleotides: TGTGCCAGCAGAAAAAATAGCAATCAGCCCCAGCATTTT.

CDR3 DNA sequence: TGTGCCAGCAGGCAAGGGACTAGCGGGCAAGAGACCCAGTACTTC. Translating it yields CASRQGTSGQETQYF. The J gene is TRBJ2-5, the V gene TRBV28; 12 bases map to TRBD2. The V gene end was trimmed by 6 bases and the J gene end by 2 bases; junction bases not matched to a gene: 4. Germline V lookup: CDR1 MDHEN, CDR2 SYDVKM. CDR3 size: 15 residues. The full variable domain, with the rest looked up from reference TRBV28 and TRBJ2-5, is DVKVTQSSRYLVKRTGEKVFLECVQDMDHENMFWYRQDPGLGLRLIYFSYDVKMKEKGDIPEGYSVSREKKERFSLILESASTNQTSMYLCASRQGTSGQETQYFGPGTRLLVL.

This clone was seen a few times. The V and J genes are TRBV14 and TRBJ2-7; possibly TRBD1 for D (5 bases). Trimming cost V 2 bases and J 0 bases, with 8 bases left between them. Germline CDR1 and CDR2: SGHDN and FVKESK. The CDR3 is 14 amino acids. DNA of the CDR3: TGTGCCAGCAGCCAACAGGGTCCCTCCTACGAGCAGTACTTC. It specifies CASSQQGPSYEQYF.

The chain links TRBV11-3 to TRBJ2-7, with D maybe TRBD2 (5 bases). Trimming pared 5 bases from V and 2 bases from J, leaving 19 bases between. In germline, CDR1 is SGHNT, CDR2 YENEEA. The CDR3 totals 16 residues. The CDR3 nucleotides read TGTGCCAGCAGCCATACTCTCGGGATGTCGACCTACGAGCAGTACTTC. Translation gives CASSHTLGMSTYEQYF.

The chain couples TRBV19 to TRBJ2-4; 7 bases match TRBD1. Germline values: CDR1 LNHDA, CDR2 SQIVND (reference sequence). The CDR3 runs to 16 residues. V shed 6 bases and J 0 bases; nucleotides not matched to a gene: 8. CDR3 region: CASRLGGIGAKNIQYF. CDR3 sequence (DNA): TGTGCCAGTAGGCTAGGGGGCATTGGAGCCAAAAACATTCAGTACTTC. The full variable domain, rest sourced from reference TRBV19 and TRBJ2-4, is DGGITQSPKYLFRKEGQNVTLSCEQNLNHDAMYWYRQDPGQGLRLIYYSQIVNDFQKGDIAEGYSVSREKKESFPLTVTSAQKNPTAFYLCASRLGGIGAKNIQYFGAGTRLSVL.

The rearrangement joins TRBV10-3 to TRBJ2-7, with TRBD2 matching 11 bases. Germline V gene sequence: CDR1 ENHRY, CDR2 SYGVKD. V lost 6 bases and J lost 4; bases outside the gene matches: 11. This CDR3 spans 16 amino acids. In DNA, the CDR3 is TGTGCCATCAGCGGATCTAGCGGGAGGCCAGAATACGAGCAGTACTTC. Translation gives CAISGSSGRPEYEQYF.

The rearrangement joins TRBV7-2 to TRBJ1-1; D is uncertain. CDR3 length equals 13 residues. Germline CDR1 reads SGHTA; CDR2 reads FQGNSA. V dropped 5 bases and J dropped 4 bases, with 11 bases sitting between them. This CDR3 is CASSVTRRTEAFF. The DNA of the CDR3 is TGTGCCAGCAGCGTGACCCGTCGCACTGAAGCTTTCTTT.

The chain recombines TRBV5-1 with TRBJ2-7; D gene uncertain. V was trimmed by 2 bases and J by 2 bases, leaving 8 bases between them. CDR1 and CDR2 from the germline V gene are SGHRS and YFSETQ. The CDR3 is 13 amino acids. The CDR3 spells CASSFSEAYEQYF. The CDR3 region has the DNA TGCGCCAGCAGCTTCTCAGAAGCCTACGAGCAGTACTTC.

The chain employs TRBV11-3 and TRBJ2-1; D might be TRBD1 (6 bases). Germline V CDR1 and CDR2: SGHNT, YENEEA. This CDR3 is built from 13 residues. The V end was cut by 3 bases, the J end by 8 bases, with 11 bases between. The CDR3 DNA sequence: TGTGCCAGCAGCTTTGGGGGCGCGGATGAGCAGTTCTTC. Its translation is CASSFGGADEQFF.

The V call is TRBV5-1, the J call TRBJ2-5; possibly TRBD1 for D (5 bases). V lost 0 bases and J lost 5, with 8 bases in between. Germline CDR1 SGHRS, CDR2 YFSETQ. The CDR3 consists of 13 residues. CDR3 DNA: TGCGCCAGCAGCTTGGCAGGGATTGAGACCCAGTACTTC. Protein: CASSLAGIETQYF.

This clone came up once. The V gene is TRBV13, the J gene TRBJ1-4; 9 nucleotides match TRBD1. The CDR3 has 15 residues. V was clipped by 5 bases and J by 8 bases; unmatched bases: 9. The germline gives CDR1 PRHDT, CDR2 FYEKMQ (reference sequence). CDR3 sequence: CASSAPDRGREKLFF. In nucleotides, the CDR3 is TGTGCCAGCAGCGCCCCGGACAGGGGACGGGAAAAACTGTTTTTT.

The rearrangement joins TRBV6-5 to TRBJ2-7; 8 bases match TRBD1. In germline, CDR1 is MNHEY, CDR2 SVGAGI. The CDR3 loop spans 15 amino acids. The V and J ends lost 5 bases and 7 bases, in that order; junction bases with no gene match: 13. CDR3 bases: TGTGCCAGCAGTAACAGTCCAGGGGGCCTGCGGGAGCAGTACTTC. Translating gives CASSNSPGGLREQYF.

This rearrangement joins TRBV27 to TRBJ2-1, with a weak D call TRBD2 (5 bases). V was pared by 8 bases and J by 5 bases, with 10 bases between. Germline V lookup: CDR1 MNHEY, CDR2 SMNVEV (reference sequence). CDR3 length: 12 amino acids. The CDR3 nucleotides are TGTGCCAGCCGAGCGGATGACAATGAGCAGTTCTTC. It translates to CASRADDNEQFF.

The chain joins TRBV10-3 to TRBJ1-2, with D tentatively TRBD1 (5 bases). CDR3 length: 13 amino acids. V was cut by 4 bases and J by 3 bases, with 9 bases left in between. The germline CDR1 and CDR2 sequences are ENHRY and SYGVKD. Here the CDR3 DNA reads TGTGCCATCAGTGGGGACGGTGACTATGGCTACACCTTC. It codes for CAISGDGDYGYTF.